These 10 T cell receptor beta chains share one sample of origin, sequenced in a study of T cell responses to AZD1222 COVID-19 vaccine. Here immunoSEQ multiplex PCR was the method, and the copy in TCRdb shows in-frame clones only, minus some. The sample has around 45,000 clones, 80% seen once. The sequenced sample was peripheral blood, obtained 28 days after the second dose of the MenACWY control vaccine. Receptors originate from an adult who received the MenACWY meningococcal vaccine as a control.

The chain recombines TRBV27 with TRBJ1-2; D is perhaps TRBD1 (5 bases). Germline V CDR1 and CDR2: MNHEY, SMNVEV (reference sequence). This CDR3 spans 14 amino acids. Trimming shortened V by 0 bases and J by 4 bases, and 9 bases separated the two germline ends. The CDR3 spells CASSLSRGVYGYTF. In DNA, the CDR3 is TGTGCCAGCAGTTTATCACGGGGGGTCTATGGCTACACCTTC.

This clone showed up just once. The chain is built from TRBV5-1 and TRBJ1-6; D unclear. This CDR3 has 17 residues. Germline V gives CDR1 SGHRS, CDR2 YFSETQ. Trimming removed 2 bases from V and 0 bases from J, with 12 bases in between. The CDR3 bases are TGCGCCAGCAGCTTAGTGCCAGGTAGCTCCTATAATTCACCCCTCCACTTT. This encodes CASSLVPGSSYNSPLHF.

This clone is termed medium-sized. The CDR3 here is CASSQDLAGINEKLFF. As DNA, the CDR3 is TGTGCCAGCAGCCAAGATTTGGCGGGGATAAATGAAAAACTGTTTTTT. The J gene is TRBJ1-4, the V gene TRBV4-2, with D unclear. The CDR3 covers 16 residues. The germline gives CDR1 LGHNA, CDR2 YNFKEQ. V was cut by 0 bases and J by 5 bases, with 13 bases left in between.

The chain links TRBV4-1 to TRBJ2-7; D is undetermined. CDR1 is MGHRA, CDR2 YSYEKL, per germline. The CDR3 sequence is 12 residues long. V was trimmed by 0 bases and J by 6 bases, leaving 6 bases between them. The chain's CDR3 is CASSQDSLEQYF. The CDR3 nucleotides read TGCGCCAGCAGCCAAGATTCCCTCGAGCAGTACTTC.

The chain employs TRBV29-1 and TRBJ1-5, with 7 bases lining up with TRBD1. The J segment lost 3 bases and the V segment lost 3 bases, leaving 11 bases of the junction unmatched. The germline V gene encodes CDR1 SQVTM and CDR2 ANQGSEA. The CDR3 contains 16 residues. CDR3 sequence reads: CSVESARGVLNQPQHF. The CDR3, as DNA: TGCAGCGTTGAGAGCGCCAGGGGGGTACTCAATCAGCCCCAGCATTTT.

The rearrangement joins TRBV5-1 to TRBJ1-1, with D possibly matching TRBD1 (5 bases). The CDR3 consists of 16 residues. Trimming removed 3 bases from V and 1 base from J, with 16 bases in between. Germline CDR1 reads SGHRS; CDR2 reads YFSETQ. The CDR3, as DNA: TGCGCCAGCAGCTCAATCCCCGGGGCGACGAACACTGAAGCTTTCTTT. Translated: CASSSIPGATNTEAFF.

V usage is TRBV6-5 and J usage is TRBJ1-2, with 8 bases matching TRBD1. The CDR3 runs to 15 residues. The V gene end was trimmed by 5 bases and the J gene end by 2 bases; junction bases not matched to a gene: 7. Germline V CDR1 and CDR2: MNHEY, SVGAGI. This CDR3 is CASSPTTGANYGYTF. For the CDR3, the DNA is TGTGCCAGCAGTCCTACGACAGGGGCGAACTATGGCTACACCTTC.

The genes are TRBV2 and TRBJ2-1; 8 bases are a match to TRBD1. The junction had 10 bases not matched to a gene; V was cut back by 5 bases and J by 7 bases. Germline loops: CDR1 SNHLY, CDR2 FYNNEI. The CDR3 consists of 15 residues. This chain's CDR3 is CASSKPDRVRNEQFF. CDR3 bases: TGTGCCAGCAGTAAACCGGACAGGGTTCGGAATGAGCAGTTCTTC.

The chain is built from TRBV2 and TRBJ1-5; tentative D call: TRBD1 (5 bases). Trimming took off 6 bases at V and 6 bases at J, with 18 bases between the two ends. This CDR3 is 15 amino acids long. Germline V CDR1 and CDR2: SNHLY, FYNNEI. CDR3 in DNA: TGTGCCAGCAGGGATGGCAGGGATACTACTCAGCCCCAGCATTTT. The encoded protein is CASRDGRDTTQPQHF.

The chain is built from TRBV12-3 or TRBV12-4 and TRBJ1-1; possibly TRBD1 for D (5 bases). With 6 bases removed from V and 2 bases from J, the gap between germline ends came to 10 bases. The CDR3 has 13 residues. The CDR3 bases are TGTGCCAGCAGACAACGGACAAACACTGAAGCTTTCTTT. Translated, it gives CASRQRTNTEAFF.